This T cell receptor beta chain emerged from a study of response to subunit inactivated influenza vaccine. MiXCR, run by TCRdb on the RT-PCR reads, gives a single entry per CDR3 protein. The sample includes 400,000 to 550,000 distinct CDR3 sequences, 25% of them seen just once. The study, taken as a whole, reports: Each seasonal flu vaccination may recruit only limited new T cells, authors suggested.

This clonotype was seen only a few times. Its antigen is as yet unknown. The CDR3 length is 15 residues. Per the germline V gene, CDR1 is ENHRY and CDR2 is SYGVKD. Trimming cost V 0 bases and J 0 bases, with 8 bases left between them. This chain uses TRBV10-3 with TRBJ1-1, with D possibly being TRBD1 (5 bases). The receptor's source is a man aged 50-59 years who received an inactivated influenza vaccine. This specimen consisted of CD4+ T cells sorted from PBMCs, obtained more than 4 days after vaccination. The DNA of the CDR3 is TGTGCCATCAGTGAGTCTATACAGGTGAACACTGAAGCTTTCTTT. Its translation is CAISESIQVNTEAFF.